This T cell receptor (beta chain) derives from a study of yellow fever vaccine responses in identical twins. TCRdb re-called the RT-PCR reads with MiXCR, one entry per CDR3 protein. There are 4,000 to 6,000 distinct CDR3 sequences in the sample; nearly 90% occur only once, and about 2.1% lies in the top ten. There are 15 residues in the CDR3. V was clipped by 0 bases and J by 4 bases, with 12 bases between them. CDR1 and CDR2 (germline): SGHTA, FQGNSA. The gene calls are TRBV7-2 and TRBJ1-2, with a tentative D call TRBD1 (5 bases). This specimen was T cells from blood (PBMCs), unsorted or a sorted subset (not recorded which), taken before or after yellow fever vaccination (not recorded which). The receptor was derived from a woman younger than 30 who received the yellow fever vaccine. CDR3 in amino acids: CASSLARGSFYGYTF. In DNA form, the CDR3 reads TGTGCCAGCAGCTTAGCTAGGGGCAGCTTCTATGGCTACACCTTC.